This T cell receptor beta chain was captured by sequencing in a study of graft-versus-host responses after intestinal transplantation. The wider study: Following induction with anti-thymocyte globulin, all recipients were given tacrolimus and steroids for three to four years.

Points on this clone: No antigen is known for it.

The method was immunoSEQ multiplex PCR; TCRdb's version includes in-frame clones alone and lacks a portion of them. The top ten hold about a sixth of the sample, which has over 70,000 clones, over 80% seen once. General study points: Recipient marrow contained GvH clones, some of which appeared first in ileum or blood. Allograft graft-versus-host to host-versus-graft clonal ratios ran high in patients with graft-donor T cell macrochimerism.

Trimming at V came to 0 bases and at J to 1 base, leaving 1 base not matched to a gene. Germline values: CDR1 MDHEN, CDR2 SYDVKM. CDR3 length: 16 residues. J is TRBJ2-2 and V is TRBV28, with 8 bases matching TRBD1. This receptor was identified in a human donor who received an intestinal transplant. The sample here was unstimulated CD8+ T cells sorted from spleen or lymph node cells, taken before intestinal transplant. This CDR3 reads CASSLCGTGNTGELFF. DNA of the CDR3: TGTGCCAGCAGTTTATGCGGGACAGGGAACACCGGGGAGCTGTTTTTT.